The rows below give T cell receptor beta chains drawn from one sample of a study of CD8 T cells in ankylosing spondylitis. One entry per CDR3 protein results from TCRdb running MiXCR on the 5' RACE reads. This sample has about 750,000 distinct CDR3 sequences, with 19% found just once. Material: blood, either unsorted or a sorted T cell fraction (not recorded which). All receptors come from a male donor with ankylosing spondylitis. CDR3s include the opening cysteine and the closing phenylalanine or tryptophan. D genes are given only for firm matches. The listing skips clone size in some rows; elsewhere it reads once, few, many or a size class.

CDR3: CASSWDSIYEQYF
DNA: TGCGCCAGCAGCTGGGACAGCATCTACGAGCAGTACTTC
J: TRBJ2-7
V: TRBV5-1
size: few
D: TRBD1

CDR3: CSVEGGGEETQYF
DNA: TGCAGCGTTGAAGGTGGGGGTGAAGAGACCCAGTACTTC
J: TRBJ2-5
V: TRBV29-1
size: few
D: NA

CDR3: CASSSGQDLTWSLYF
DNA: TGTGCCAGCAGCTCGGGACAGGACCTCACCTGGAGTCTGTACTTC
J: TRBJ2-7
V: TRBV7-9
size: NA
D: TRBD1

CDR3: CASSQEDYRVVEQFF
DNA: TGTGCCAGCAGCCAAGAGGACTACCGGGTAGTTGAGCAGTTCTTC
J: TRBJ2-1
V: TRBV12-3/TRBV12-4
size: NA
D: NA

CDR3: CASSSTGGNYNEQFF
DNA: TGTGCCAGCAGCTCGACAGGGGGAAACTACAATGAGCAGTTCTTC
J: TRBJ2-1
V: TRBV11-1
size: NA
D: TRBD1

CDR3: CASSYGGASYNSPLHF
DNA: TGTGCCAGCAGTTACGGGGGGGCATCCTATAATTCACCCCTCCACTTT
J: TRBJ1-6
V: TRBV6-5
size: NA
D: NA

CDR3: CASSQSGTSGYNEQFF
DNA: TGTGCCAGCAGCCAGTCCGGGACTAGCGGGTACAATGAGCAGTTCTTC
J: TRBJ2-1
V: TRBV16
size: NA
D: TRBD2

CDR3: CASSVSPLSNQPQHF
DNA: TGTGCCAGCAGTGTGTCCCCGCTTAGCAATCAGCCCCAGCATTTT
J: TRBJ1-5
V: TRBV2
size: few
D: NA

CDR3: CAPSSAEGLAYEQYF
DNA: TGTGCCCCAAGCAGCGCGGAGGGATTGGCCTACGAGCAGTACTTC
J: TRBJ2-7
V: TRBV27
size: NA
D: NA

CDR3: CSGFGPLAKNIQYF
DNA: TGCAGTGGTTTTGGACCGCTAGCCAAAAACATTCAGTACTTC
J: TRBJ2-4
V: TRBV20-1
size: NA
D: NA